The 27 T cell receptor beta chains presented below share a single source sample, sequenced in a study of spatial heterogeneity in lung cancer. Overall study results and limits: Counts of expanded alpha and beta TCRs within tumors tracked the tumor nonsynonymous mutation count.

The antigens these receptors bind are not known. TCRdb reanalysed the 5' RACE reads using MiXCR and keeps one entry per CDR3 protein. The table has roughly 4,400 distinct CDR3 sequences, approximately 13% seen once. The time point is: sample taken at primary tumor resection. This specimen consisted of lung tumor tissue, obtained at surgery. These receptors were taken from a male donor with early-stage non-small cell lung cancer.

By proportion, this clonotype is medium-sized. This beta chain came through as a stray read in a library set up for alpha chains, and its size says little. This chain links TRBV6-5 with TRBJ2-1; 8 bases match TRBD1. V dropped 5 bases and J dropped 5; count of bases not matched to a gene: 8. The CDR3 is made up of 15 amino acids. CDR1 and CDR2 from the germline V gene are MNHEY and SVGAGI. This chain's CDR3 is CASSHWDRSHNEQFF. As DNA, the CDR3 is TGTGCCAGCAGTCACTGGGACAGGAGCCACAATGAGCAGTTCTTC.

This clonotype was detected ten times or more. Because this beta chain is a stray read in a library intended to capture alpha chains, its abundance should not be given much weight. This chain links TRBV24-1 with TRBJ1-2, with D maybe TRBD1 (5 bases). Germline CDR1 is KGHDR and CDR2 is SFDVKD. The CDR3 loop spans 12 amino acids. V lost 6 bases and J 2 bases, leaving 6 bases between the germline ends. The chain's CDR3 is CATSSGNYGYTF. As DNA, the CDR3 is TGTGCCACCAGTTCAGGGAACTATGGCTACACCTTC.

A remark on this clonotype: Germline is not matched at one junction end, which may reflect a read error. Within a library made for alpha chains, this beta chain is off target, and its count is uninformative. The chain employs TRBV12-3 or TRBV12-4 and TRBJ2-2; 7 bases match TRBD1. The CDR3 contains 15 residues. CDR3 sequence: CVSKPRGQNTGELIF. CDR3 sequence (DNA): TGTGTCAGCAAGCCAAGGGGGCAGAACACCGGGGAGCTGATTTTT.

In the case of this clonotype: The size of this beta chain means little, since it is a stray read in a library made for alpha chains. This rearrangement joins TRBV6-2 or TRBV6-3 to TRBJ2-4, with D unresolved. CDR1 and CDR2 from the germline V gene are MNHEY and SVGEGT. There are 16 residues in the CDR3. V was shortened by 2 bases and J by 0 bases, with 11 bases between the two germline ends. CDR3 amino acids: CASSYGDGLAKNIQYF. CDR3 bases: TGTGCCAGCAGTTACGGCGACGGTCTAGCCAAAAACATTCAGTACTTC.

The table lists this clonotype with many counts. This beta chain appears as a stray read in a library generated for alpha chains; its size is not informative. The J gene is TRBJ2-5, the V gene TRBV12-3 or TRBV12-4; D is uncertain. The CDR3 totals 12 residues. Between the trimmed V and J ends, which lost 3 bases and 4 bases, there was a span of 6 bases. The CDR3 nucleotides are TGTGCCAGCAGTTTGGCGGTAGAGACCCAGTACTTC. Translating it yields CASSLAVETQYF.

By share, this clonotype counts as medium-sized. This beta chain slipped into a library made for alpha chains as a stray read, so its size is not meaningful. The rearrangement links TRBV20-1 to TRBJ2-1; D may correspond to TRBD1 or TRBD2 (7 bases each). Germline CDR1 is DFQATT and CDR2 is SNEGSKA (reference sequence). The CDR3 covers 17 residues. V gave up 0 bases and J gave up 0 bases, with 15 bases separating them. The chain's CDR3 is CSARDSGGQISYNEQFF. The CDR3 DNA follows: TGCAGTGCTAGAGATTCGGGGGGACAGATCTCCTACAATGAGCAGTTCTTC.

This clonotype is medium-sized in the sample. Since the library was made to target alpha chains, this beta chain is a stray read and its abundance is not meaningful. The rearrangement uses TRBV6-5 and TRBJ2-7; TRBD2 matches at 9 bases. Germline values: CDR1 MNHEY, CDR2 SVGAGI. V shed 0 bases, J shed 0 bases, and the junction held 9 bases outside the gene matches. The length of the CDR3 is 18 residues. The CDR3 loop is CASSYSTPSGVNSYEQYF. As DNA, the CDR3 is TGTGCCAGCAGTTACTCGACCCCTAGCGGGGTGAACTCCTACGAGCAGTACTTC.

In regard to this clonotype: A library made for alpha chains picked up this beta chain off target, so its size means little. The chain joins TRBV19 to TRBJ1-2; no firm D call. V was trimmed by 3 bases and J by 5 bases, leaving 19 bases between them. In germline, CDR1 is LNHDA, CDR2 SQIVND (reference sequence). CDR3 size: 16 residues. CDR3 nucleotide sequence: TGTGCCAGTAGTATGGATATGCAGGCCCCGCTTTATGGCTACACCTTC. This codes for CASSMDMQAPLYGYTF.

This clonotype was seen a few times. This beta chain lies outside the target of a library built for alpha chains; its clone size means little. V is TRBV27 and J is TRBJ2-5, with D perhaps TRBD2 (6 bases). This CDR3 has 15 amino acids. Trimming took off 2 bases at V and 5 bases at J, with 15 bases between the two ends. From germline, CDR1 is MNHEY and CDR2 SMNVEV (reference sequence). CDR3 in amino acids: CASSLNGGSLETQYF. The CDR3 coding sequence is TGTGCCAGCAGTTTAAACGGGGGAAGTTTGGAGACCCAGTACTTC.

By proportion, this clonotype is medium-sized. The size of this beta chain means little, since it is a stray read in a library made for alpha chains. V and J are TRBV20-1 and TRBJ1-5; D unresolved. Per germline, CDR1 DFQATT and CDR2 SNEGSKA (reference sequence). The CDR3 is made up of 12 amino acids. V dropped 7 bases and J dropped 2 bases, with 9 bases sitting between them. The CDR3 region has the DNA TGCAGTGTTGACGGGGGCAATCAGCCCCAGCATTTT. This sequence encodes CSVDGGNQPQHF.

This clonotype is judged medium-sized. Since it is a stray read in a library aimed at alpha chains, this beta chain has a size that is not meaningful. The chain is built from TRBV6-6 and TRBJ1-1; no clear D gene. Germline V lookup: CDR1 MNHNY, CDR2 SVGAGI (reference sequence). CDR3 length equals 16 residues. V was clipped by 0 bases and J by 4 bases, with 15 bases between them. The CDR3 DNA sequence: TGTGCCAGCAGTTACTCGAGCGCCAGTAGCGGCACTGAAGCTTTCTTT. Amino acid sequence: CASSYSSASSGTEAFF.

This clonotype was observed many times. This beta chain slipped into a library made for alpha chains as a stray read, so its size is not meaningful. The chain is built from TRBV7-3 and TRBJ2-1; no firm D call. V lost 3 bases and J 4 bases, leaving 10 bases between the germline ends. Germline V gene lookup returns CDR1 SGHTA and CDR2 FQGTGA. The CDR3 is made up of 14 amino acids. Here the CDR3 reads CASSLLGRYNEQFF. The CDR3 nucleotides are TGTGCCAGCAGCTTGCTGGGCAGGTACAATGAGCAGTTCTTC.

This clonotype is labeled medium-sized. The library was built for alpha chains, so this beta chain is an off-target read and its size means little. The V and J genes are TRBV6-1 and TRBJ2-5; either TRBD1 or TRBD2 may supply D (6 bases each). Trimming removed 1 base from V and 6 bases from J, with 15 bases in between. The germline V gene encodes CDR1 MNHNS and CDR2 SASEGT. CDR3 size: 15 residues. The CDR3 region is CASSEGVGGRKTQYF. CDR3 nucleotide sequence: TGTGCCAGCAGTGAAGGGGTGGGGGGCCGAAAGACCCAGTACTTC.

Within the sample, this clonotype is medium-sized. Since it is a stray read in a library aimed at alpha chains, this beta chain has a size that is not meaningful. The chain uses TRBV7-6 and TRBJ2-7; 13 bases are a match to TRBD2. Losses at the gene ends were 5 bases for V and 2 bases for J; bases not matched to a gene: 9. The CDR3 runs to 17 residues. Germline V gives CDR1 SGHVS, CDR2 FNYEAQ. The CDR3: CASSVGTSGIEAYEQYF. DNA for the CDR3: TGTGCCAGCAGCGTAGGGACTAGCGGGATTGAGGCCTACGAGCAGTACTTC.

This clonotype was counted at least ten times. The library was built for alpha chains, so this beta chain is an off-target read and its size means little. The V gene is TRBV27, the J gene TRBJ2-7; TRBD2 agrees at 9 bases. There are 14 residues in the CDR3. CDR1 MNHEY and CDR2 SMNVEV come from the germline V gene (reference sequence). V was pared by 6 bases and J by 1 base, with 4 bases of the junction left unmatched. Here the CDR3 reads CASSALAGSYEQYF. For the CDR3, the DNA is TGTGCCAGCAGCGCCCTAGCGGGATCCTACGAGCAGTACTTC.

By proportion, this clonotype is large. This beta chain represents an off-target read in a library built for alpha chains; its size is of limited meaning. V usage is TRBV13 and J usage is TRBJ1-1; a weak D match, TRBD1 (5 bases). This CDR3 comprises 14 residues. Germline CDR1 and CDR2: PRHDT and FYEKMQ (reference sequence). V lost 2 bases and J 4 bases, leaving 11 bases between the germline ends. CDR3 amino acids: CASSLPGQSTEAFF. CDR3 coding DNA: TGTGCCAGCAGCTTACCAGGGCAGTCCACTGAAGCTTTCTTT.

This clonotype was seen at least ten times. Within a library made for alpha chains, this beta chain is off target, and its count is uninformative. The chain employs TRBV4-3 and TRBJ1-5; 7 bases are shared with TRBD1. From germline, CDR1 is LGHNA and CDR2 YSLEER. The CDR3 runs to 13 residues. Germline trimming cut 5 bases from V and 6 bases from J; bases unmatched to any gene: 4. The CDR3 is CASSRDRSQPQHF. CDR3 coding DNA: TGCGCCAGCAGCAGGGACAGATCTCAGCCCCAGCATTTT.

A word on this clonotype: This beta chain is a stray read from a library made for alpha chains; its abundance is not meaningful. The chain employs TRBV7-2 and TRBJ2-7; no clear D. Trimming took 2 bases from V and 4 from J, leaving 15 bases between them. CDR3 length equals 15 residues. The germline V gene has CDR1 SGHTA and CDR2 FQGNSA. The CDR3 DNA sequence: TGTGCCAGCAGCTTATCGTTCGGGTTCTTGTACGAGCAGTACTTC. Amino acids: CASSLSFGFLYEQYF.

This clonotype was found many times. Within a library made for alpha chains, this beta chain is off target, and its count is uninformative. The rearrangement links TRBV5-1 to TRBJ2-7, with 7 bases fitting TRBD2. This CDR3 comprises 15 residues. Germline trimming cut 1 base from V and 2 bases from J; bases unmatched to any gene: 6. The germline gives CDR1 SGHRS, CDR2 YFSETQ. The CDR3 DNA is TGCGCCAGCAGCTTGTGGGAGGGACCGACCTACGAGCAGTACTTC. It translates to CASSLWEGPTYEQYF.

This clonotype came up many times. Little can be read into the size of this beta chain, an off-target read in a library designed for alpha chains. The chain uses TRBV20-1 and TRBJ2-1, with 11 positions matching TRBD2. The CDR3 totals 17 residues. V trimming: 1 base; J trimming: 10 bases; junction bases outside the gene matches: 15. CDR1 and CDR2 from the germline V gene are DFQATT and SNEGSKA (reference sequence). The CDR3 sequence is CSARGSGGATPFVEQFF. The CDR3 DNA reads TGCAGTGCTAGAGGTAGCGGGGGGGCTACACCTTTTGTAGAGCAGTTCTTC.

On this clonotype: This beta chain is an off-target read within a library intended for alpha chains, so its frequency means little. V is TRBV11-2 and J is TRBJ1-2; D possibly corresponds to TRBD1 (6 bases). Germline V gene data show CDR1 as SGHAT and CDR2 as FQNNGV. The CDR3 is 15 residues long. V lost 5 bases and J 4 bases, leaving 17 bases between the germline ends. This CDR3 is CASSPSGAEGYGYTF. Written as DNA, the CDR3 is TGTGCCAGCAGCCCGTCAGGGGCAGAGGGCTATGGCTACACCTTC.

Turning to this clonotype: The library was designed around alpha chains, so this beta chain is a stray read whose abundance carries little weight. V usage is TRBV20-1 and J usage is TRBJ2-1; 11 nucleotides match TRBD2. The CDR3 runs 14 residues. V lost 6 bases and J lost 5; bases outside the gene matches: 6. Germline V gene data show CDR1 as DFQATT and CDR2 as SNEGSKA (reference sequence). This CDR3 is CSAPGLAGDNEQFF. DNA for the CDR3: TGCAGTGCCCCTGGACTAGCGGGTGACAATGAGCAGTTCTTC.

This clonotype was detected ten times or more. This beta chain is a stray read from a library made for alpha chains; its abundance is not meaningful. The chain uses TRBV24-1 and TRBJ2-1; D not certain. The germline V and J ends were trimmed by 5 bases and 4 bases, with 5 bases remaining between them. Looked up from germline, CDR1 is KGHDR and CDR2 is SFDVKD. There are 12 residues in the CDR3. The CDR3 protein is CATSGVYNEQFF. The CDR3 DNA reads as TGTGCCACCAGTGGTGTATACAATGAGCAGTTCTTC.

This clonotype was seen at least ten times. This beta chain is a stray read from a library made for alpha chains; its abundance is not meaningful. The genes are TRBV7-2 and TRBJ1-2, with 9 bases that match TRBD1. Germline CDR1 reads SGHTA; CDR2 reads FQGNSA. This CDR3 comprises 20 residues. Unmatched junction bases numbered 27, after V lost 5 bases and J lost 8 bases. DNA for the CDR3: TGTGCCAGCAGCCCAACAATTAGATCGCTCGATCCCGGGACAGGGAAAGGCTACACCTTC. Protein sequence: CASSPTIRSLDPGTGKGYTF.

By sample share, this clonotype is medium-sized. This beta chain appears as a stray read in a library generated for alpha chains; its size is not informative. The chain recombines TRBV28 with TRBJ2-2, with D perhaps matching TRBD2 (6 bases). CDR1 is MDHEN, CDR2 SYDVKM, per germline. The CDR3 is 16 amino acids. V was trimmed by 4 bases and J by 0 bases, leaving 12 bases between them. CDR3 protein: CASSSPAGPNTGELFF. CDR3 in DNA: TGTGCCAGCAGTTCCCCGGCGGGGCCGAACACCGGGGAGCTGTTTTTT.

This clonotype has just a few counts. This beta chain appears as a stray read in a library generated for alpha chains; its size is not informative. The CDR3 sequence is CASSHREGQPQHF. The CDR3 region has the DNA TGTGCCAGCAGCCACAGGGAGGGTCAGCCCCAGCATTTT. This chain links TRBV6-1 with TRBJ1-5, with D possibly TRBD1 on 6 matching bases. V lost 6 bases and J 6 bases, leaving 12 bases between the germline ends. Germline assignment: CDR1 MNHNS and CDR2 SASEGT. The CDR3 sequence is 13 residues long.

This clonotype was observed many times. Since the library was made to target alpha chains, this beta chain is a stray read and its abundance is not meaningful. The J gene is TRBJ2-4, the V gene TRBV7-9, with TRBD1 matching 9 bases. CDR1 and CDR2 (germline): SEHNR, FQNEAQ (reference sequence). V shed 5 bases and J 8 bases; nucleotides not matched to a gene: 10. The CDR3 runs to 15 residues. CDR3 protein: CASSRGQGFADIQYF. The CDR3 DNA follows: TGTGCCAGCAGCCGGGGACAGGGTTTTGCGGACATTCAGTACTTC.